Listed below are T cell receptor beta chains from one sample, sequenced in a study of yellow fever vaccine responses in identical twins. TCRdb re-derived calls from the RT-PCR reads in MiXCR, one entry per CDR3 protein. The top ten hold over 5% of the sample, which has some 2,400 distinct CDR3 sequences, about 79% seen once. The sample here was T cells from blood (PBMCs), unsorted or a sorted subset (not recorded which), taken before or after yellow fever vaccination (not recorded which). These receptors all come from a woman younger than 35 who received the yellow fever vaccine. The CDR3 runs from the conserved cysteine through the conserved F or W. Some rows mark clone size as missing; the rest say once, few, many or name a class of expanded clone.

>NA|TRBJ2-1|TRBV28
CASRGTSGGDSSYNEQFF
>NA|TRBJ2-1|TRBV11-3
CASSLAVSGGAYEQFF
>NA|TRBJ1-3|TRBV10-3
CAISESGVSGNTIYF
>NA|TRBJ1-5|TRBV12-3/TRBV12-4
CASSKDSNQPQHF
>once|TRBJ1-2|TRBV4-3
CASSQAGGGGPYGYTF
>NA|TRBJ1-5|TRBV2
CASSEDRGSFQPQHF
>NA|TRBJ2-1|TRBV24-1
CATRGSGGDNEQFF
>NA|TRBJ1-1|TRBV7-9
CASSWDNTEAFF
>NA|TRBJ2-5|TRBV28
CASSLSTLRETQYF
>NA|TRBJ1-1|TRBV12-3/TRBV12-4
CASSYGSNTEAFF
>NA|TRBJ2-1|TRBV19
CASTRGGYYNEQFF
>NA|TRBJ2-1|TRBV11-1
CASSLDRGYNEQFF
>NA|TRBJ1-1|TRBV6-1
CASSEVGVEAFF
>once|TRBJ2-5|TRBV3-1
CASSPNSGETQYF
>few|TRBJ1-1|TRBV23-1
CASSQSCSLNTEAFF
>NA|TRBJ2-1|TRBV2
CASNREPYNEQFF
>NA|TRBJ2-1|TRBV11-3
CASTPRRGYNEQFF
>NA|TRBJ1-3|TRBV3-1
CASSPVDGISGNTIYF
>NA|TRBJ1-5|TRBV11-1
CASSLGQAGQPQHF
>NA|TRBJ2-1|TRBV11-3
CASSLVFGGSSAYNEQFF
>NA|TRBJ2-7|TRBV27
CASSLIRTGVNEQYF
>NA|TRBJ2-1|TRBV11-1
CASSFSGNEQFF
>few|TRBJ1-2|TRBV10-3
CAISEQNYGYTF
>NA|TRBJ1-1|TRBV5-5
CASSRTLLPEAFF
>NA|TRBJ2-7|TRBV29-1
CSVLHGGSYEQYF
>once|TRBJ2-1|TRBV5-1
CASSPFPFF
>once|TRBJ1-1|TRBV12-3/TRBV12-4
CASTTEQGMNTEAFF
>once|TRBJ2-1|TRBV19
CASSDGAYNEQFF
>few|TRBJ2-1|TRBV10-3
CAIMGDLGDEQFF
>NA|TRBJ2-2|TRBV28
CASGDRGRVETGELFF
>few|TRBJ1-2|TRBV15
CATSRDTTNYGYTF
>NA|TRBJ2-3|TRBV28
CASSSRVPDTQYF
>once|TRBJ2-7|TRBV29-1
CSVAGRGGSYEQYF
>NA|TRBJ2-3|TRBV2
CASRNPGADTQYF
>NA|TRBJ1-1|TRBV7-2
CASSARRQGNTEAFF
>few|TRBJ1-2|TRBV10-3
CAISERTGYYGYTF
>once|TRBJ1-5|TRBV4-1
CASSQVMLMGQPQHF
>NA|TRBJ1-4|TRBV11-1
CASSAGRGTNEKLFF
>NA|TRBJ1-5|TRBV7-9
CASSLVPQGTYSNQPQHF
>NA|TRBJ1-1|TRBV7-9
CASSLQGENTEAFF
>NA|TRBJ1-4|TRBV2
CASAKEGLGTNEKLFF
>NA|TRBJ2-2|TRBV5-5
CASTPRFWTSNTGELFF
>NA|TRBJ2-4|TRBV7-2
CASSLAFYGENIQYF
>NA|TRBJ2-1|TRBV7-6
CASSLVAGDEQFF
>NA|TRBJ2-3|TRBV12-3/TRBV12-4
CASSLTLTDTQYF
>NA|TRBJ1-2|TRBV11-3
CASSPGWAGYGYTF
>NA|TRBJ2-1|TRBV11-2
CASSPGLEAGFHPEQFF
>NA|TRBJ2-1|TRBV2
CASSERGGANNEQFF
>NA|TRBJ1-2|TRBV6-1
CASSRGQGGGYTF
>NA|TRBJ2-3|TRBV11-3
CASQTLIRDSTEDTQYF
>NA|TRBJ2-3|TRBV20-1
CSARALSSTDTQYF
>once|TRBJ2-1|TRBV9
CASSAGTSGREQFF